This TCR beta chain was captured by sequencing in a study of T cells expressing NK-cell markers. TCRdb reprocessed the 5' RACE reads and stores each CDR3 protein as one record, lacking DNA. The ten most abundant clones cover approximately 3.6% of a sample with around 550,000 distinct CDR3 sequences. This CDR3 spans 13 amino acids. CDR1 is LNHNV and CDR2 is YYDKDF in the germline V gene (reference sequence). This TCR derives from a man aged 18 to 35 in good health. V usage is TRBV15 and J usage is TRBJ2-2. The sequencing sample was made of blood T cells: a sorted CD56 or NKG2C T cell subset, CD4+ or CD8+ T cells, or bulk PBMC T cells (not recorded which). The CDR3 loop reads CATTFGNTGELFF.